The 3 T cell receptor beta chains given below trace back to one sample, sequenced in a study of blood T cell repertoires in COVID-19. The assay was immunoSEQ multiplex PCR, and TCRdb's table has in-frame clones only and misses some. The table includes about 380,000 clones, roughly 90% detected once. Sample: PBMCs or T cells enriched from blood (not recorded which). The receptor source for this set is a woman in her 30s who had recovered from COVID-19.

As to this clone: Other DNA sequences in the same sample also yield this CDR3. The chain has TRBV5-1 and TRBJ2-5; 8 nucleotides agree with TRBD2. With 0 bases clipped from V and 5 bases from J, the junction kept 0 bases outside the gene matches. The CDR3 totals 13 residues. Germline V gives CDR1 SGHRS, CDR2 YFSETQ. The CDR3 sequence: CASSLAGGETQYF. CDR3 DNA: TGCGCCAGCAGCTTGGCGGGAGGGGAGACCCAGTACTTC.

The chain carries TRBV7-9 and TRBJ2-1, with TRBD2 identical over 8 bases. This CDR3 region has 17 residues. CDR1 SEHNR and CDR2 FQNEAQ come from the germline V gene (reference sequence). The V gene end was trimmed by 5 bases and the J gene end by 3 bases; junction bases not matched to a gene: 12. In DNA form, the CDR3 reads TGTGCCAGCAGCCGTCGACTAGCGACACCACTCTACAATGAGCAGTTCTTC. It codes for CASSRRLATPLYNEQFF.

V usage is TRBV10-1 and J usage is TRBJ2-5; TRBD2 is a possible D gene (6 bases). The CDR3 runs 15 residues. CDR1 is WNHNN, CDR2 SYGVQD, per germline (reference sequence). V gave up 0 bases and J gave up 5 bases, with 13 bases separating them. The CDR3 region has the DNA TGCGCCAGCAGTGAGTCGGGGGGACCGGGGGAGACCCAGTACTTC. It encodes CASSESGGPGETQYF.